Listed below are T cell receptor beta chains from one sample, sequenced in a study of technical replicates of blood from a handful of donors. Repertoires were generated with immunoSEQ multiplex PCR, while TCRdb's copy carries only in-frame clones and drops some. The repertoire has around 60,000 clones, approximately 86% of them found once; the top ten carry 5% to 5.5%. Sequenced: PBMCs. These receptors were collected from a human donor in good health. Some clones in this sample may be carry-over from other donors' samples. The CDR3 runs from the conserved cysteine through the conserved F or W. Fields, in order: V gene, CDR3 protein.

TRBV19 | CASSVGGGRGTEAFF
TRBV9 | CASSVGGGAENYGYTF
TRBV2 | CASGQSTNYGYTF
TRBV5-1 | CASRTSVNTGELFF
TRBV7-9 | CASSRGQGPYEQYF
TRBV20-1 | CSASGGGREYF
TRBV2 | CASSEALSGFYEQYF
TRBV19 | CASSTTGRATNEKLFF
TRBV19 | CASTPGDRGSPQHF
TRBV11-3 | CASSTGAAGNTIYF
TRBV4-1 | CASSQGTLERYEQYF
TRBV5-1 | CASSLAGSSGGQETQYF
TRBV5-6 | CASSSTGWSGNTIYF
TRBV4-1 | CASSQGPSGGYEQYF
TRBV7-3 | CASSFPGAEQFF
TRBV15 | CATKRGLAGGHYNEQFF
TRBV7-2 | CASSLNSGSTDTQYF
TRBV28 | CASSVRTAVNEKLFF
TRBV25-1 | CASSEWASGKYEQYF
TRBV19 | CASRGLAGKNEQFF
TRBV7-9 | CASRGAADTQYF
TRBV21-1 | CASSSGGYTF
TRBV7-2 | CASSYGTNYGYTF
TRBV19 | CASSIPSGSKYF
TRBV6-1 | CASSDYRGLYEQYF
TRBV27 | CASRQGQFNSPLHF
TRBV11-2 | CASSLWVGGYNEQFF
TRBV6-5 | CASSYGRNYGYTF
TRBV30 | CAWGPASARYNEQFF
TRBV4-2 | CASSQVLAGGYTYEQYF
TRBV7-2 | CASRDPGQAKTGELFF
TRBV7-9 | CASSPGEGGYEQYF
TRBV19 | CASSIVVQNSPLHF
TRBV6-1 | CASSVGLAALQETQYF
TRBV5-4 | CASSLTGAGTSTDTQYF
TRBV4-2 | CASSPKGDSNEKLFF